These 6 T cell receptor beta chains came from one sample sequenced in a study of siplizumab effects on memory and regulatory T cells. Assay used: immunoSEQ multiplex PCR; TCRdb lists only in-frame clones, some missing. The repertoire holds 85,000 to 130,000 clones, with about 91% as singletons. The sample consisted of Tregs sorted from blood. All receptors come from a human donor in good health.

This chain links TRBV11-3 with TRBJ2-1; D remains unclear. The germline gives CDR1 SGHNT, CDR2 YENEEA. The CDR3 contains 13 residues. The germline V and J ends were trimmed by 2 bases and 6 bases, with 8 bases remaining between them. CDR3 sequence (DNA): TGTGCCAGCAGCTTATCAGGATTCAATGAGCAGTTCTTC. Protein product: CASSLSGFNEQFF.

This clone was observed once. This chain joins TRBV7-8 and TRBJ1-1; no firm D call. The V gene's germline CDR1 is SGHVS and CDR2 FQNEAQ. The V and J ends lost 5 bases and 5 bases respectively, with 6 bases between them. This CDR3 is 11 amino acids long. The CDR3 coding sequence is TGTGCCAGCAGCCCCCAAACTGAAGCTTTCTTT. Translating gives CASSPQTEAFF. Drawing the rest from reference TRBV7-8 and TRBJ1-1, the complete variable domain is GAGVSQSPRYKVAKRGQDVALRCDPISGHVSLFWYQQALGQGPEFLTYFQNEAQLDKSGLPSDRFFAERPEGSVSTLKIQRTQQEDSAVYLCASSPQTEAFFGQGTRLTVV.

The rearrangement joins TRBV5-1 to TRBJ2-5; possibly TRBD1 for D (6 bases). The germline gives CDR1 SGHRS, CDR2 YFSETQ. Trimming removed 3 bases at V and 4 bases at J, with 19 bases between. The CDR3 is 16 amino acids. The CDR3 nucleotides are TGCGCCAGCAGCTCCCTGCGGGTAGGACAGATAGAGACCCAGTACTTC. Protein sequence: CASSSLRVGQIETQYF. The variable domain in full, completed from reference TRBV5-1 and TRBJ2-5, reads KAGVTQTPRYLIKTRGQQVTLSCSPISGHRSVSWYQQTPGQGLQFLFEYFSETQRNKGNFPGRFSGRQFSNSRSEMNVSTLELGDSALYLCASSSLRVGQIETQYFGPGTRLLVL.

The table lists this clone with a count of one. The chain recombines TRBV18 with TRBJ1-1, with TRBD1 matching over 7 bases. The CDR3 has 15 residues. Looked up from germline, CDR1 is KGHSH and CDR2 is LQKENI. Trimming at V came to 3 bases and at J to 1 base, leaving 5 bases not matched to a gene. The CDR3 spells CASSPGQPTNTEAFF. The CDR3 bases are TGTGCCAGCTCACCGGGACAGCCCACGAACACTGAAGCTTTCTTT.

The rearrangement links TRBV2 to TRBJ2-2, with D tentatively TRBD2 (5 bases). V lost 10 bases and J 3 bases, leaving 18 bases between the germline ends. Germline CDR1 reads SNHLY; CDR2 reads FYNNEI. The CDR3 runs 15 residues. The DNA for the CDR3 is TGTGCCACCTCCCCGAGGGTCTGGGACACCGGGGAGCTGTTTTTT. It is translated as CATSPRVWDTGELFF.

The chain employs TRBV10-3 and TRBJ2-3; D is uncertain. Germline values: CDR1 ENHRY, CDR2 SYGVKD. This CDR3 is built from 14 residues. V lost 7 bases to trimming and J lost 2 bases, with 13 bases between them. This CDR3 reads CAITQAEPTDTQYF. The CDR3 nucleotides read TGTGCCATCACCCAGGCCGAGCCCACAGATACGCAGTATTTT.